The rows below give T cell receptor beta chains drawn from one sample of a study of long-term antiretroviral therapy in people with HIV. Here immunoSEQ multiplex PCR was the method, and the copy in TCRdb shows in-frame clones only, minus some. The sample holds around 25,000 clones; 70% to 90% are singletons and the top ten take approximately 3.8%. The material sequenced was unsorted PBMCs, taken 1.9 years after starting antiretroviral therapy. The receptors come from a woman aged 25-40 years with HIV. Each CDR3 is given without its conserved first and last residue. The order of the fields is V gene, J gene, CDR3 protein.

v_gene: TRBV5-5
j_gene: TRBJ1-4
CDR3aa: ASSHPTGTGVSSTNEKLF

v_gene: TRBV6-6
j_gene: TRBJ2-5
CDR3aa: ASKRGSETQY

v_gene: TRBV10-1
j_gene: TRBJ1-2
CDR3aa: ASSESGDGYT

v_gene: TRBV12-5
j_gene: TRBJ2-1
CDR3aa: ASGPKAGGNEQF

v_gene: TRBV5-1
j_gene: TRBJ2-7
CDR3aa: ASSLEGSYEQY

v_gene: TRBV30
j_gene: TRBJ1-2
CDR3aa: AWSVKDRYYGYT

v_gene: TRBV12-5
j_gene: TRBJ1-1
CDR3aa: ASGLWAGLTEAF

v_gene: TRBV5-1
j_gene: TRBJ2-7
CDR3aa: ASSSLETGGYEQY

v_gene: TRBV6-1
j_gene: TRBJ1-2
CDR3aa: ASKRTGSYGYT

v_gene: TRBV7-8
j_gene: TRBJ1-4
CDR3aa: ASSLVQGDNEKLF

v_gene: TRBV19
j_gene: TRBJ2-1
CDR3aa: ASSPGVAGGLAYNEQF